A selection of T cell receptor beta chains follows, all from one sample in a study of blood T cell repertoires in COVID-19. Only in-frame clones appear in the TCRdb table, and some are missing; sequencing was by immunoSEQ multiplex PCR. The table shows tens of thousands of clones, with 85% to 95% occurring only once. Sequencing was done on a sample of peripheral blood. These receptor sequences come from a man in his fifties with active COVID-19. The CDR3 runs from the conserved cysteine through the conserved F or W. The order of the fields is CDR3 protein, CDR3 DNA, D gene, V gene, clone size, J gene. The D gene is left open where the match is weak. Size is omitted from some rows. Given values are once, few, many or a class for expanded clones.

CASSPAGGHSGYTF	TGTGCCAGCTCACCGGCAGGAGGCCACTCTGGCTACACCTTC	.	TRBV18	.	TRBJ1-2
CASNRDSSNTGELFF	TGTGCCAGCAACCGAGACAGCTCGAACACCGGGGAGCTGTTTTTT	.	TRBV28	.	TRBJ2-2
CASSLTGDYGYTF	TGTGCCAGCAGTTTAACGGGAGACTATGGCTACACCTTC	.	TRBV28	.	TRBJ1-2
CASSFRYSYEQYF	TGTGCCAGCAGCTTCCGCTACAGCTACGAGCAGTACTTC	.	TRBV21-1	.	TRBJ2-7
CATLAGGPDTQYF	TGTGCCACACTAGCGGGGGGGCCAGATACGCAGTATTTT	TRBD2	TRBV6-5	once	TRBJ2-3
CASSSAGGPTDTQYF	TGTGCCAGCAGCTCAGCGGGGGGGCCTACAGATACGCAGTATTTT	TRBD2	TRBV7-3	once	TRBJ2-3
CASSLDLLQGANGYTF	TGTGCCAGCAGCTTAGATCTTCTACAGGGGGCGAATGGCTACACCTTC	TRBD1	TRBV11-2	.	TRBJ1-2
CASSRSGAWETQYF	TGTGCCAGCAGCCGCTCAGGGGCTTGGGAGACCCAGTACTTC	.	TRBV3-1/TRBV3-2	.	TRBJ2-5
CASSSWTGDGYTF	TGTGCCAGCAGCAGTTGGACAGGGGATGGCTACACCTTC	TRBD1	TRBV7-9	.	TRBJ1-2
CASSLTGSYSPLHF	TGTGCCAGCAGCTTGACAGGATCCTATTCACCCCTCCACTTT	.	TRBV28	.	TRBJ1-6
CATSRDGTRGEKLFF	TGTGCCACCAGCAGAGACGGGACACGGGGTGAAAAACTGTTTTTT	.	TRBV15	few	TRBJ1-4
CASSPGQNTEAFF	TGCGCCAGCAGCCCGGGACAGAACACTGAAGCTTTCTTT	.	TRBV5-1	few	TRBJ1-1
CASSLRLDSPLHF	TGCGCCAGCAGCCTTCGATTAGATTCACCCCTCCACTTT	.	TRBV4-1	.	TRBJ1-6
CASSQGGNTEAFF	TGTGCCAGCAGCCAGGGAGGGAACACTGAAGCTTTCTTT	.	TRBV3-1/TRBV3-2	.	TRBJ1-1
CASSSSGGPNYEQYF	TGCGCCAGCAGCTCCTCGGGGGGACCTAACTACGAGCAGTACTTC	TRBD2	TRBV5-1	.	TRBJ2-7
CASSLGTGMNTEAFF	TGTGCCAGCAGCTTAGGGACAGGGATGAACACTGAAGCTTTCTTT	TRBD1	TRBV7-8	few	TRBJ1-1
CSARIRDEQFF	TGCAGTGCTAGAATCCGGGATGAGCAGTTCTTC	.	TRBV20-1	.	TRBJ2-1
CASSPRRTANYGYTF	TGTGCCAGCAGCCCCCGTAGAACAGCTAACTATGGCTACACCTTC	.	TRBV7-2	.	TRBJ1-2
CASRSGTTYNEQFF	TGTGCCAGCAGATCCGGGACAACCTACAATGAGCAGTTCTTC	.	TRBV6-5	.	TRBJ2-1
CASSQDRGGAGETQYF	TGTGCCAGCAGCCAAGATCGGGGGGGGGCCGGAGAGACCCAGTACTTC	TRBD2	TRBV3-1/TRBV3-2	.	TRBJ2-5
CASSQDGSTQFF	TGCGCCAGCAGCCAAGATGGCTCGACACAGTTCTTC	.	TRBV4-1	.	TRBJ2-1
CASSLEHPSGGYTF	TGCGCCAGCAGCTTGGAGCACCCCTCGGGGGGCTACACCTTC	.	TRBV5-1	.	TRBJ1-2
CASSLAPDEQYF	TGTGCCAGCAGCTTAGCCCCGGACGAGCAGTACTTC	.	TRBV7-9	.	TRBJ2-7
CASSGTGLPNTEAFF	TGTGCCAGCAGCGGGACGGGACTGCCGAACACTGAAGCTTTCTTT	.	TRBV5-4	once	TRBJ1-1
CASSQLDREPMNTEAFF	TGTGCCAGCAGCCAACTGGACAGGGAGCCAATGAACACTGAAGCTTTCTTT	TRBD1	TRBV5-6	.	TRBJ1-1
CASSQVGQEEISGANVLTF	TGTGCCAGCAGCCAAGTAGGTCAGGAGGAAATCTCTGGGGCCAACGTCCTGACTTTC	.	TRBV14	.	TRBJ2-6
CATTPRGTVRYEQYF	TGTGCCACCACACCCCGGGGGACGGTACGGTACGAGCAGTACTTC	.	TRBV28	once	TRBJ2-7
CASSSRGGDETQYF	TGTGCCAGCAGCTCCAGAGGGGGAGACGAGACCCAGTACTTC	.	TRBV13	.	TRBJ2-5
CASSLGTYEQYF	TGTGCCAGCAGCTTAGGTACCTACGAGCAGTACTTC	.	TRBV7-2	.	TRBJ2-7
CASSSWKGPFGYTF	TGTGCCAGCAGTTCGTGGAAGGGGCCTTTTGGCTACACCTTC	.	TRBV28	.	TRBJ1-2
CASSPGLQDEQFF	TGCGCCAGCAGCCCAGGACTGCAAGATGAGCAGTTCTTC	.	TRBV5-1	.	TRBJ2-1
CASSQGGTVGVNEQFF	TGCGCCAGCAGCCAGGGGGGGACGGTAGGGGTGAATGAGCAGTTCTTC	TRBD2	TRBV4-1	.	TRBJ2-1
CAIRERTQGEAFF	TGTGCCATCAGGGAACGGACACAAGGTGAAGCTTTCTTT	.	TRBV10-3	once	TRBJ1-1
CASSKGQWSYNEQFF	TGTGCCAGCAGTAAGGGACAGTGGTCTTACAATGAGCAGTTCTTC	TRBD1	TRBV11-3	.	TRBJ2-1
CASSKGVSGRAYNEQFF	TGCGCCAGCTCAAAGGGGGTTAGCGGGAGGGCCTACAATGAGCAGTTCTTC	TRBD2	TRBV5-1	.	TRBJ2-1
CASSFTGRAEAFF	TGTGCCAGCAGCTTTACAGGGAGGGCTGAAGCTTTCTTT	.	TRBV7-3	.	TRBJ1-1
CASSIAEGTPYNEQFF	TGTGCCAGTAGTATAGCCGAAGGGACACCATACAATGAGCAGTTCTTC	.	TRBV19	.	TRBJ2-1
CASSIAGHPNQPQHF	TGTGCCAGTAGTATAGCGGGACACCCCAATCAGCCCCAGCATTTT	.	TRBV19	.	TRBJ1-5
CASSLASGTGELFF	TGTGCCAGCAGCTTAGCTAGCGGCACCGGGGAGCTGTTTTTT	.	TRBV7-2	.	TRBJ2-2
CASSLFSGGSYEQFF	TGTGCCAGCAGCCTTTTTAGCGGGGGGTCGTATGAGCAGTTCTTC	TRBD2	TRBV3-1/TRBV3-2	.	TRBJ2-1
CASSPTQARPTDTQYF	TGTGCCAGCAGCCCAACCCAGGCCAGGCCCACAGATACGCAGTATTTT	.	TRBV7-9	.	TRBJ2-3
CASIRDSYQPQHF	TGTGCCAGTATCCGGGACAGCTATCAGCCCCAGCATTTT	TRBD1	TRBV6-5	.	TRBJ1-5
CASSLAGGYEQYF	TGTGCCAGCAGTTTAGCGGGGGGCTACGAGCAGTACTTC	TRBD2	TRBV27	few	TRBJ2-7
CASSLVLRRRGEKLFF	TGTGCCAGCAGCTTAGTCTTACGCAGGCGGGGTGAAAAACTGTTTTTT	.	TRBV11-2	.	TRBJ1-4
CASSPPLAGRVHSPLHF	TGTGCCAGCTCACCACCTCTGGCTGGCAGGGTGCATTCACCCCTCCACTTT	.	TRBV18	few	TRBJ1-6
CATSRDPGVTEAFF	TGTGCCACCAGCAGAGATCCGGGGGTCACTGAAGCTTTCTTT	.	TRBV15	.	TRBJ1-1
CASSVTMSPTDTQYF	TGTGCCAGCAGTGTAACCATGAGTCCCACAGATACGCAGTATTTT	.	TRBV2	.	TRBJ2-3
CASSLNSGVPTDTQYF	TGTGCCAGCAGCCTCAATAGCGGGGTCCCCACAGATACGCAGTATTTT	TRBD2	TRBV9	.	TRBJ2-3
CASSPTSGASYEQYF	TGCGCCAGCAGCCCGACTAGCGGGGCCTCCTACGAGCAGTACTTC	TRBD2	TRBV5-1	.	TRBJ2-7
CASSQKGPGQGGYGYTF	TGCGCCAGCAGCCAAAAAGGGCCGGGACAGGGGGGCTATGGCTACACCTTC	TRBD1	TRBV23-1	.	TRBJ1-2
CASFPLGSGTGELFF	TGTGCCAGCTTCCCCTTGGGCAGTGGTACCGGGGAGCTGTTTTTT	.	TRBV27	.	TRBJ2-2
CASSQTSKQFF	TGTGCCAGCAGTCAAACTAGTAAACAGTTCTTC	.	TRBV6-5	.	TRBJ2-1
CASSWDRGQNYGYTF	TGTGCCAGCTCATGGGACAGGGGGCAAAACTATGGCTACACCTTC	TRBD1	TRBV18	.	TRBJ1-2